The source of this TCR beta chain is a study of cytomegalovirus exposure and HLA in healthy donors. General study points: TCR beta V- and J-gene trimming, according to a later analysis, was linked to a missense DCLRE1C variant. DRB1 had the most TCR associations and HLA-C the fewest, a later analysis found, with rates varying by HLA locus.

Germline values: CDR1 MNHEY, CDR2 SVGAGI. The V gene end was trimmed by 4 bases and the J gene end by 5 bases; junction bases not matched to a gene: 6. The CDR3 contains 15 residues. Worth noting for this clone: Its antigen is currently unknown.

The PCR contained 60 Vbeta and 13 Jbeta primers. Some clones are missing from TCRdb's copy, which holds only in-frame ones; the method was immunoSEQ multiplex PCR. The table shows about 110,000 clones, with under 85% occurring only once. The source of this sequence is a man aged 25 to 40 in good health and CMV-seropositive. This chain connects TRBV6-5 to TRBJ2-5; TRBD2 aligns across 11 bases. The sequencing input was PBMCs. The CDR3, as DNA: TGTGCCAGCAGTTTTAGCGGGGGGGTGCGGGAGACCCAGTACTTC. Protein product: CASSFSGGVRETQYF.